These T cell receptor beta chains were read from a single sample in a study of cytomegalovirus exposure and HLA in healthy donors. Sequenced by immunoSEQ multiplex PCR; TCRdb stores in-frame clones only, minus some. This sample has about 140,000 clones, with 78% found just once. The sample was PBMCs. The source is a male donor in good health and CMV-seronegative. Both conserved end residues are part of each CDR3. The D gene is left open where the match is weak. Only some rows state a clone size, as once, few, many or a class for expanded clones.

D | J | V | size | CDR3 | DNA
TRBD1 | TRBJ2-7 | TRBV19 | . | CASSPRPGTGFIGYEQYF | TGTGCCAGTAGTCCGCGTCCCGGGACAGGGTTTATTGGTTACGAGCAGTACTTC
. | TRBJ1-6 | TRBV27 | . | CASSSYRVEDSPLHF | TGTGCCAGCAGTTCCTACAGGGTCGAGGATTCACCCCTCCACTTT
. | TRBJ2-6 | TRBV27 | . | CASSPGIGANVLTF | TGTGCCAGCTCGCCGGGAATTGGGGCCAACGTCCTGACTTTC
. | TRBJ2-5 | TRBV21-1 | . | CASSRKRDETQETQYF | TGTGCCAGCAGCAGAAAGCGGGACGAAACCCAAGAGACCCAGTACTTC
TRBD1 | TRBJ1-2 | TRBV10-3 | . | CAISKQGAWGYTF | TGTGCCATCAGCAAACAGGGGGCTTGGGGCTACACCTTC
TRBD2 | TRBJ2-7 | TRBV6-6 | . | CATTPPLAGVEQYF | TGTGCCACCACCCCTCCCCTAGCGGGGGTCGAGCAGTACTTC
. | TRBJ2-6 | TRBV29-1 | . | CSVGTTGANVLTF | TGCAGCGTCGGAACTACTGGGGCCAACGTCCTGACTTTC
. | TRBJ2-7 | TRBV25-1 | . | CASSASTEGGFSYEQYF | TGTGCCAGCAGTGCCTCCACAGAGGGTGGCTTCTCCTACGAGCAGTACTTC
TRBD1 | TRBJ2-1 | TRBV6-1 | few | CASRSSGTGNEQFF | TGTGCCAGCCGATCGTCCGGGACAGGAAATGAGCAGTTCTTC
. | TRBJ2-1 | TRBV7-6 | . | CASSLGGFSYNEQFF | TGTGCCAGCAGCTTAGGAGGGTTCTCCTACAATGAGCAGTTCTTC
. | TRBJ2-3 | TRBV5-1 | . | CASSGGGETDTQYF | TGCGCCAGCAGCGGCGGGGGCGAGACAGATACGCAGTATTTT
. | TRBJ1-3 | TRBV15 | . | CATSGTGGNTIYF | TGTGCCACCAGCGGGACTGGCGGAAACACCATATATTTT
. | TRBJ2-1 | TRBV7-9 | few | CASSQELRTDKQFF | TGTGCCAGCAGCCAAGAGCTCCGGACAGATAAGCAGTTCTTC
. | TRBJ2-1 | TRBV7-6 | once | CASSLETGSGANEQFF | TGTGCCAGCAGCTTAGAAACGGGATCAGGGGCGAATGAGCAGTTCTTC
TRBD2 | TRBJ2-3 | TRBV9 | . | CASSVELAGSTDTQYF | TGTGCCAGCAGCGTAGAACTAGCGGGGAGCACAGATACGCAGTATTTT
. | TRBJ2-3 | TRBV10-1 | . | CASSGRVADTQYF | TGCGCCAGCAGTGGGAGGGTTGCAGATACGCAGTATTTT
TRBD1 | TRBJ1-2 | TRBV30 | . | CAWTVGTGISGYTF | TGTGCCTGGACCGTGGGGACAGGGATCTCTGGCTACACCTTC
TRBD1 | TRBJ2-5 | TRBV29-1 | . | CSVRTGGGGETQYF | TGCAGCGTAAGGACAGGGGGCGGCGGAGAGACCCAGTACTTC
TRBD2 | TRBJ2-7 | TRBV19 | . | CASTGGGIYEQYF | TGTGCCAGTACGGGAGGGGGGATCTACGAGCAGTACTTC
TRBD1 | TRBJ2-5 | TRBV27 | few | CASSEGTGGGETQYF | TGTGCCAGCAGCGAAGGGACAGGGGGCGGAGAGACCCAGTACTTC